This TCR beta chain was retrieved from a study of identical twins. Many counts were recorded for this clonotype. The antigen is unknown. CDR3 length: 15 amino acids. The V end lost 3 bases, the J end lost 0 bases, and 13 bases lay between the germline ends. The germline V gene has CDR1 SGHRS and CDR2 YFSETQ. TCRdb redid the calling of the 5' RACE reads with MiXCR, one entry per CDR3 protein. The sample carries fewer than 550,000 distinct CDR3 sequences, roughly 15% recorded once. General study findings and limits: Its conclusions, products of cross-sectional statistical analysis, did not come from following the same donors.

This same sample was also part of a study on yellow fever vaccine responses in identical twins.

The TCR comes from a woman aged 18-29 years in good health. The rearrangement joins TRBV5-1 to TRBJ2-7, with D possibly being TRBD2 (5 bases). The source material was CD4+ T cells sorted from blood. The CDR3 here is CASSSLATSSYEQYF. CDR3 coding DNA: TGCGCCAGCAGCTCTTTAGCGACGAGCTCCTACGAGCAGTACTTC. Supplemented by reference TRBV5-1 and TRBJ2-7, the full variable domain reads KAGVTQTPRYLIKTRGQQVTLSCSPISGHRSVSWYQQTPGQGLQFLFEYFSETQRNKGNFPGRFSGRQFSNSRSEMNVSTLELGDSALYLCASSSLATSSYEQYFGPGTRLTVT.